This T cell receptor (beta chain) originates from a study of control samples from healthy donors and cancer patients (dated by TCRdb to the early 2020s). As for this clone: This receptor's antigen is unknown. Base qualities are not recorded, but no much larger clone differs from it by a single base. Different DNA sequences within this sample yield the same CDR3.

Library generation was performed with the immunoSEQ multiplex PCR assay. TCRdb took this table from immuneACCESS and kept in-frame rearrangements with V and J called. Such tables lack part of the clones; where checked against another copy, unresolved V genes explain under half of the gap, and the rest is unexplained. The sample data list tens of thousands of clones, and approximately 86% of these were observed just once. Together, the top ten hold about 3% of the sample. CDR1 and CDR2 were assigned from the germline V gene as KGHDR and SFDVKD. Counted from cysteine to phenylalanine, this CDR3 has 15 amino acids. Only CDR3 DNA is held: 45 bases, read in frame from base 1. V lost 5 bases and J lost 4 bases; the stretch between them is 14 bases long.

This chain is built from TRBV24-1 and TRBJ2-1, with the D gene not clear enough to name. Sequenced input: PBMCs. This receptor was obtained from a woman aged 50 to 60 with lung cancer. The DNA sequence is TGTGCCACCAGTGGAGTCTTATTGGGATACAATGAGCAGTTCTTC. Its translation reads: CATSGVLLGYNEQFF.